This record covers a single T cell receptor (beta chain). The sample belongs to a study of PD-L1 blockade in urothelial cancer. Clones were read by immunoSEQ multiplex PCR, and TCRdb kept only the in-frame ones, dropping some. In the table there are about 45,000 clones, about 87% of which are singletons. J gave up 1 base and V 4 bases, and 6 bases lay outside the gene matches. This CDR3 region has 16 residues. CDR1 SGHDN and CDR2 FVKESK come from the germline V gene. V and J are TRBV14 and TRBJ2-3, with 9 bases aligning to TRBD1. The sequences come from PBMCs, collected around atezolizumab (anti-PD-L1) treatment. The clonotype comes from an older man with urothelial cancer. This chain's CDR3 is CASSRYRGLRTDTQYF. DNA of the CDR3: TGTGCCAGCAGCCGTTACAGGGGGCTGCGCACAGATACGCAGTATTTT.